Below are 30 T cell receptor beta chains sequenced from a single sample in a study of T cells in Graves' hyperthyroidism and ophthalmopathy (dated by TCRdb to the late 2010s). Library method: multiplex PCR. Sequencer: Illumina HiSeq 2000. TCR beta CDR3 regions were amplified from RNA transcripts. A first-round RT-PCR of the TCR CDR3 used the HTBI primer set with the Qiagen OneStep RT-PCR kit. TCRdb cleaned the public reads at Q25 with fastp, built clones with MiXCR and kept in-frame beta chains. Every CDR3 protein is listed once, alongside the most common genes and DNA of its rows. Recorded for this sample are around 540,000 distinct CDR3 sequences; roughly 15% of them occurred a single time. Clones ranked in the top ten supply about 29% of the sample. The sample consisted of blood. These receptors originate from a woman in her 30s with Graves' ophthalmopathy.

The table lists this clonotype with many counts. J is TRBJ2-7 and V is TRBV6-2 or TRBV6-3, with no clear D. Germline CDR1 and CDR2: MNHEY and SVGEGT. V shed 6 bases and J shed 5 bases, with 14 bases lying between them. The length of the CDR3 is 13 residues. The CDR3 is CASSYGKRNEQYF. As DNA, the CDR3 is TGTGCCAGCAGCTATGGGAAACGGAACGAGCAGTACTTC.

V and J are TRBV30 and TRBJ2-2; D tentatively fits TRBD1 or TRBD2 (5 bases each). The CDR3 extends over 15 amino acids. Germline CDR1 GTSNPN, CDR2 SVGIG (reference sequence). V dropped 1 base and J dropped 3 bases, with 12 bases sitting between them. The CDR3 sequence is CAWSGGPGYTGELFF. Here the CDR3 DNA reads TGTGCCTGGAGTGGGGGACCAGGTTACACCGGGGAGCTGTTTTTT.

This clonotype was observed many times. V gene TRBV20-1 combines with J gene TRBJ1-2, with 7 bases that match TRBD1. The CDR3 contains 13 residues. Trimming took 5 bases from V and 2 from J; bases not matched to a gene: 5. Looked up from germline, CDR1 is DFQATT and CDR2 is SNEGSKA (reference sequence). CDR3 protein: CSAARDSNYGYTF. Here the CDR3 DNA reads TGCAGTGCTGCCCGGGACAGCAACTATGGCTACACCTTC.

This clonotype was picked up many times. This chain uses TRBV18 with TRBJ1-2; TRBD1 agrees at 7 bases. With 5 bases clipped from V and 8 bases from J, the junction kept 11 bases outside the gene matches. CDR1 and CDR2 (germline): KGHSH, LQKENI. The CDR3 runs to 14 residues. In DNA, the CDR3 is TGTGCCAGCTCATCTGGACAGGAAGGGCGAGGCTACACCTTC. Translated, it gives CASSSGQEGRGYTF.

This chain joins TRBV6-5 and TRBJ1-1; D is undetermined. Germline V CDR1 and CDR2: MNHEY, SVGAGI. V dropped 1 base and J dropped 2 bases, with 8 bases sitting between them. The CDR3 totals 14 residues. CDR3 nucleotide sequence: TGTGCCAGCAGTTACTATTTCGATAACACTGAAGCTTTCTTT. Translation: CASSYYFDNTEAFF.

This sequence joins TRBV5-6 and TRBJ1-1, with D unclear. The CDR3 is made up of 12 amino acids. Germline assignment: CDR1 SGHDT and CDR2 YYEEEE. Trimming cost V 2 bases and J 7 bases, with 9 bases left between them. For the CDR3, the DNA is TGTGCCAGCAGCTTTATGAGCGGTGAAGCTTTCTTT. Its translation: CASSFMSGEAFF.

In its sample, this clonotype was seen a few times. The V and J genes are TRBV4-1 and TRBJ1-3; D is possibly TRBD1 (5 bases). V was shortened by 1 base and J by 2 bases, with 15 bases between the two germline ends. Germline V gene data show CDR1 as MGHRA and CDR2 as YSYEKL. CDR3 length equals 17 residues. The CDR3 DNA sequence: TGCGCCAGCAGCCAAGGCAGTGTGCGGGGGACTGGAAACACCATATATTTT. Translation gives CASSQGSVRGTGNTIYF.

This clonotype has a count of ten or more. The gene calls are TRBV7-2 and TRBJ1-6, with 8 bases matching TRBD1. The CDR3 length is 14 residues. Per germline, CDR1 SGHTA and CDR2 FQGNSA. Trimming at V came to 5 bases and at J to 10 bases, leaving 7 bases not matched to a gene. CDR3 protein: CASSLDRGSSPLHF. DNA of the CDR3: TGTGCCAGCAGCCTTGACAGGGGCTCATCACCCCTCCACTTT.

This clonotype was recorded at least ten times. This rearrangement joins TRBV6-1 to TRBJ1-1; 11 bases are a match to TRBD1. CDR1 and CDR2 from the germline V gene are MNHNS and SASEGT. CDR3 size: 13 residues. V lost 8 bases, J lost 8 bases, and 7 bases stayed unmatched. CDR3: CASGGQGDYEAFF. In nucleotides, the CDR3 is TGTGCCAGCGGGGGACAGGGGGATTACGAAGCTTTCTTT.

This clonotype was picked up a small number of times. The rearrangement joins TRBV24-1 to TRBJ1-5; TRBD1 matches 7 bases. V was pared by 3 bases and J by 0 bases, with 1 base of the junction left unmatched. Germline-derived CDR1 and CDR2 are KGHDR and SFDVKD. The CDR3 totals 15 residues. CDR3 residues: CATSDPGGSNQPQHF. CDR3 nucleotide sequence: TGTGCCACCAGTGATCCAGGGGGTAGCAATCAGCCCCAGCATTTT.

This clonotype has just a few counts. The DNA for the CDR3 is TGTGCCAGCACCTCCAGGTGGGAGCCGAGCTCTGGGGCCAACGTCCTGACTTTC. Protein product: CASTSRWEPSSGANVLTF. The chain is built from TRBV7-8 and TRBJ2-6; tentative D call: TRBD2 (5 bases). Germline values: CDR1 SGHVS, CDR2 FQNEAQ. The CDR3 has 18 amino acids. Trimming removed 7 bases from V and 0 bases from J, with 19 bases in between.

This chain connects TRBV4-1 to TRBJ2-7; TRBD2 matches 8 bases. This CDR3 has 15 residues. The germline V gene has CDR1 MGHRA and CDR2 YSYEKL. Germline trimming cut 0 bases from V and 7 bases from J; bases unmatched to any gene: 8. CDR3 sequence: CASSQDSGKAGEQYF. Here the CDR3 DNA reads TGCGCCAGCAGCCAAGATAGCGGGAAGGCCGGGGAGCAGTACTTC.

The genes are TRBV20-1 and TRBJ2-1; D might be TRBD2 (5 bases). Germline values: CDR1 DFQATT, CDR2 SNEGSKA (reference sequence). The V gene lost 8 bases and the J gene lost 6 bases, with 14 bases spanning the gap. This CDR3 has 12 residues. As DNA, the CDR3 is TGCAGTCCGTATACTAGATTCAATGAGCAGTTCTTC. It specifies CSPYTRFNEQFF.

This clonotype has a count of ten or more. CDR3 protein: CASSGGLAGRSAYEQYF. Here the CDR3 DNA reads TGTGCCAGCAGTGGCGGACTAGCGGGCCGGTCTGCCTACGAGCAGTACTTC. The rearrangement links TRBV2 to TRBJ2-7; TRBD2 aligns across 11 bases. There are 17 residues in the CDR3. Germline V gene sequence: CDR1 SNHLY, CDR2 FYNNEI. Trimming cost V 4 bases and J 2 bases; bases outside gene matches: 10.

This clonotype came up a few times. The chain uses TRBV5-1 and TRBJ1-6, with TRBD1 matching over 7 bases. V lost 3 bases to trimming and J lost 1 base; unmatched junction nucleotides: 7. CDR3 length: 17 amino acids. The germline CDR1 and CDR2 sequences are SGHRS and YFSETQ. CDR3 bases: TGCGCCAGCAGCTCGGCGGAGGGGGCGTCCTATAATTCACCCCTCCACTTT. Residues: CASSSAEGASYNSPLHF.

This clonotype was recorded many times. CDR3 in DNA: TGTGCCAGCAGGGCAGGGGCCGCTAGCACAGATACGCAGTATTTT. Translating gives CASRAGAASTDTQYF. The J gene is TRBJ2-3, the V gene TRBV2; tentative D call: TRBD1 (6 bases). This CDR3 is built from 15 residues. Looked up from germline, CDR1 is SNHLY and CDR2 is FYNNEI. Trimming removed 6 bases at V and 0 bases at J, with 13 bases between.

This clonotype was seen many times. CDR3 bases: TGTGCCAGCAGCTTAAGGGATGGGCTAAATGAGCAGTTCTTC. This gives the protein CASSLRDGLNEQFF. The chain links TRBV7-3 to TRBJ2-1, with unresolved D. CDR1 is SGHTA and CDR2 is FQGTGA in the germline V gene. The CDR3 is 14 amino acids. V lost 1 base and J lost 7, with 11 bases in between.

This clonotype showed up just a few times. The chain is built from TRBV2 and TRBJ2-3, with no clear D. Looked up from germline, CDR1 is SNHLY and CDR2 is FYNNEI. The V gene lost 0 bases and the J gene lost 4 bases, with 8 bases spanning the gap. The CDR3 is 14 residues long. The CDR3 here is CASSEASGADTQYF. CDR3 DNA sequence: TGTGCCAGCAGTGAAGCTTCCGGAGCAGATACGCAGTATTTT.

This clonotype was detected ten times or more. The chain has TRBV6-5 and TRBJ1-2; 9 bases agree with TRBD1. J gave up 5 bases and V 2 bases, and 3 bases lay outside the gene matches. The length of the CDR3 is 14 residues. CDR1 MNHEY and CDR2 SVGAGI come from the germline V gene. In nucleotides, the CDR3 is TGTGCCAGCAGTTACCCACAGGGGGCATATGGCTACACCTTC. Protein sequence: CASSYPQGAYGYTF.

This clonotype was recorded a few times. The chain is built from TRBV20-1 and TRBJ2-3; 8 nucleotides match TRBD2. Germline V gene data show CDR1 as DFQATT and CDR2 as SNEGSKA (reference sequence). CDR3 length: 16 amino acids. V lost 1 base and J lost 6; bases outside the gene matches: 12. In DNA form, the CDR3 reads TGCAGTGCTAGAGTGAGGGGGAGCGGGAGCCCTGATACGCAGTATTTT. Protein product: CSARVRGSGSPDTQYF.

The chain has TRBV5-1 and TRBJ2-1; D not certain. Germline V gene data show CDR1 as SGHRS and CDR2 as YFSETQ. The CDR3 spans 15 residues. V dropped 1 base and J dropped 0 bases, with 8 bases sitting between them. The chain's CDR3 is CASSLQQSSYNEQFF. CDR3 in DNA: TGCGCCAGCAGCTTGCAACAGAGCTCCTACAATGAGCAGTTCTTC.

The chain combines TRBV6-2 or TRBV6-3 with TRBJ2-1; 12 nucleotides line up with TRBD2. Germline CDR1 reads MNHEY; CDR2 reads SVGEGT. V was pared by 0 bases and J by 3 bases, with 6 bases of the junction left unmatched. The CDR3 sequence is 18 residues long. The CDR3 region has the DNA TGTGCCAGCAGTTACTCTCTAGCGGGAGGGCTAAGCTACAATGAGCAGTTCTTC. It specifies CASSYSLAGGLSYNEQFF.

This clonotype came up many times. The chain links TRBV5-6 to TRBJ2-2; D assignment may be TRBD1 or TRBD2 (5 bases each). Germline V lookup: CDR1 SGHDT, CDR2 YYEEEE. Trimming removed 0 bases from V and 4 bases from J, with 7 bases in between. The CDR3 length is 14 residues. CDR3 sequence: CASSLVGPTGELFF. Written as DNA, the CDR3 is TGTGCCAGCAGCTTGGTGGGACCCACCGGGGAGCTGTTTTTT.

This clonotype was found many times. The V gene is TRBV2, the J gene TRBJ2-7; 10 bases line up with TRBD2. The germline gives CDR1 SNHLY, CDR2 FYNNEI. This CDR3 has 15 residues. V lost 3 bases to trimming and J lost 6 bases; unmatched junction nucleotides: 8. The CDR3 loop reads CASSDELAGVGEQYF. CDR3 coding DNA: TGTGCCAGCAGTGACGAGCTAGCGGGAGTTGGCGAGCAGTACTTC.

This clonotype was seen repeatedly, ten times or more. V is TRBV20-1 and J is TRBJ2-5; possible D gene TRBD2, 6 bases. With 6 bases removed from V and 1 base from J, the gap between germline ends came to 12 bases. In germline, CDR1 is DFQATT, CDR2 SNEGSKA (reference sequence). The CDR3 is 13 amino acids. This CDR3 is CSAPRGVQETQYF. In nucleotides, the CDR3 is TGCAGTGCCCCGCGGGGAGTCCAAGAGACCCAGTACTTC.

This chain uses TRBV24-1 with TRBJ2-1, with 11 positions matching TRBD1. The V and J ends lost 0 bases and 8 bases, in that order; junction bases with no gene match: 2. The germline V gene has CDR1 KGHDR and CDR2 SFDVKD. The CDR3 covers 15 residues. The CDR3 sequence: CATSDLGQGAHEQFF. The CDR3 DNA sequence: TGTGCCACCAGTGATTTGGGACAGGGGGCACATGAGCAGTTCTTC.

This clonotype was detected many times. The genes are TRBV28 and TRBJ2-7, with unresolved D. The V end lost 4 bases, the J end lost 2 bases, and 9 bases lay between the germline ends. The CDR3 is made up of 13 amino acids. Germline V gives CDR1 MDHEN, CDR2 SYDVKM. CDR3 DNA: TGTGCCAGCAGTTCCGATATCCCCTACGAGCAGTACTTC. Protein sequence: CASSSDIPYEQYF.

Comment on this clonotype: A clone one base away is much larger, so this may be a read error. The rearrangement joins TRBV29-1 to TRBJ2-1, with 8 bases fitting TRBD2. Per the germline V gene, CDR1 is SQVTM and CDR2 is ANQGSEA. The CDR3 contains 13 residues. With 4 bases clipped from V and 6 bases from J, the junction kept 5 bases outside the gene matches. The CDR3 loop reads CSVASSGGNEQFF. Here the CDR3 DNA reads TGCAGCGTTGCCTCCAGCGGGGGCAATGAGCAGTTCTTC.

This clonotype was recorded a few times. With a much larger clone just one base away, this may be a read error. This chain uses TRBV5-1 with TRBJ1-1; no definite D call. The V gene's germline CDR1 is SGHRS and CDR2 YFSETQ. The CDR3 loop spans 16 amino acids. CDR3 nucleotides: TGCGTCAGCAGCTTGGACGGCAAGGAGAGGAACACTGAAGCTTTCTTT. It codes for CVSSLDGKERNTEAFF. Together with reference TRBV5-1 and TRBJ1-1, the CDR3 gives the full variable domain: KAGVTQTPRYLIKTRGQQVTLSCSPISGHRSVSWYQQTPGQGLQFLFEYFSETQRNKGNFPGRFSGRQFSNSRSEMNVSTLELGDSALYLCVSSLDGKERNTEAFFGQGTRLTVV.

This chain uses TRBV3-1 with TRBJ2-5; D not resolved. The CDR3 totals 11 residues. The V end lost 0 bases, the J end lost 9 bases, and 5 bases lay between the germline ends. Germline CDR1 and CDR2: LGHDT and YNNKEL (reference sequence). CDR3 protein: CASSQERSQYF. The DNA of the CDR3 is TGTGCCAGCAGCCAAGAGCGATCCCAGTACTTC.